This entry lists 18 T cell receptor beta chains sequenced from one sample in a study of identical twins. TCRdb fed the 5' RACE reads into MiXCR, producing one record per CDR3 protein. Among 1.5 million to 2 million distinct CDR3 sequences listed, under 35% were seen once. The sequenced material came from cord blood. Source of these receptors: a newborn girl in good health.

This clonotype was seen once. The V and J genes are TRBV7-2 and TRBJ2-3; D not resolved. Germline CDR1 is SGHTA and CDR2 is FQGNSA. There are 13 residues in the CDR3. Trimming took off 4 bases at V and 1 base at J, with 6 bases between the two ends. The DNA of the CDR3 is TGTGCCAGCAGCTATAAGGGCACAGATACGCAGTATTTT. Protein product: CASSYKGTDTQYF.

This clonotype was seen a few times. J is TRBJ2-4 and V is TRBV12-3 or TRBV12-4, with TRBD1 as a possible D gene (6 bases). CDR3 length: 12 amino acids. V lost 4 bases and J lost 8, with 9 bases in between. The CDR3 loop is CASSSRGYIQYF. Written as DNA, the CDR3 is TGTGCCAGCAGTTCCAGGGGATACATTCAGTACTTC.

This clonotype was found a few times. The chain couples TRBV19 to TRBJ2-1; 9 bases align to TRBD1. The J segment lost 6 bases and the V segment lost 6 bases, leaving 6 bases of the junction unmatched. The germline V gene encodes CDR1 LNHDA and CDR2 SQIVND (reference sequence). The CDR3 runs to 14 residues. In DNA form, the CDR3 reads TGTGCCAGTAGAAGGACAGGGGATGGCAATGAGCAGTTCTTC. Its translation: CASRRTGDGNEQFF. The full variable domain, in which reference TRBV19 and TRBJ2-1 provide the parts outside the CDR3, is DGGITQSPKYLFRKEGQNVTLSCEQNLNHDAMYWYRQDPGQGLRLIYYSQIVNDFQKGDIAEGYSVSREKKESFPLTVTSAQKNPTAFYLCASRRTGDGNEQFFGPGTRLTVL.

The sample holds a few counts of this clonotype. This chain joins TRBV7-2 and TRBJ1-2; tentatively, D is TRBD1 (5 bases). The CDR3 loop spans 17 amino acids. V lost 3 bases to trimming and J lost 1 base, with 18 bases between them. Germline lookup yields CDR1 SGHTA and CDR2 FQGNSA. CDR3 nucleotides: TGTGCCAGCAGCTTGGCTTCCGGGACCCCCCTTAACTATGGCTACACCTTC. Amino acids: CASSLASGTPLNYGYTF.

The V call is TRBV11-3, the J call TRBJ2-1; D may be TRBD1 or TRBD2 (5 bases each). The CDR3 runs to 13 residues. V lost 2 bases to trimming and J lost 9 bases, with 11 bases between them. Per germline, CDR1 SGHNT and CDR2 YENEEA. CDR3 in amino acids: CASSLPSGREQFF. The CDR3 DNA reads as TGTGCCAGCAGCTTACCGTCGGGGCGTGAGCAGTTCTTC.

The rearrangement links TRBV21-1 to TRBJ2-3. TRBV21-1 is a pseudogene segment. The CDR3 consists of 14 residues. This chain's CDR3 is CASSNWQGTDTQYF. CDR3 sequence (DNA): TGTGCCAGCAGCAACTGGCAGGGCACAGATACGCAGTATTTT.

V usage is TRBV16 and J usage is TRBJ1-6; D is ambiguous. Germline CDR1 is KGHSY and CDR2 is FQNENV. V was trimmed by 1 base and J by 7 bases, leaving 8 bases between them. This CDR3 has 14 residues. This CDR3 is CASSQFLRNSPLHF. DNA for the CDR3: TGTGCCAGCAGCCAATTTTTGCGGAATTCACCCCTCCACTTT.

This rearrangement joins TRBV20-1 to TRBJ2-3; tentatively, D is TRBD1 (5 bases). Trimming removed 0 bases at V and 0 bases at J, with 10 bases between. Germline values: CDR1 DFQATT, CDR2 SNEGSKA (reference sequence). The CDR3 is 15 residues long. CDR3 loop: CSARDRQGSTDTQYF. The CDR3 DNA sequence: TGCAGTGCTAGAGATCGGCAGGGCAGCACAGATACGCAGTATTTT.

The V gene is TRBV9, the J gene TRBJ1-2; D gene ambiguous. CDR1 is SGDLS, CDR2 YYNGEE, per germline. There are 15 residues in the CDR3. Trimming took off 0 bases at V and 5 bases at J, with 14 bases between the two ends. In nucleotides, the CDR3 is TGTGCCAGCAGCGTAGCTATGAGAGGGCAATATGGCTACACCTTC. Encoded protein: CASSVAMRGQYGYTF.

This clonotype was counted once. This chain links TRBV2 with TRBJ1-5, with a weak D call TRBD1 (5 bases). The CDR3 runs 12 residues. CDR1 is SNHLY, CDR2 FYNNEI, per germline. Trimming took 7 bases from V and 7 from J, leaving 11 bases between them. In DNA, the CDR3 is TGTGCCAGCAATCGGGGGAGCCAGCCCCAGCATTTT. Translated: CASNRGSQPQHF.

The chain joins TRBV10-3 to TRBJ1-6; D not resolved. This CDR3 comprises 13 residues. The ends were cut back, 0 bases at V and 9 bases at J, with 6 bases in the middle. Germline loops: CDR1 ENHRY, CDR2 SYGVKD. The CDR3 coding sequence is TGTGCCATCAGTGAGTCCTCCCTTTCACCCCTCCACTTT. This translates into CAISESSLSPLHF.

The chain joins TRBV5-1 to TRBJ1-4, with D possibly matching TRBD1 (5 bases). Germline loops: CDR1 SGHRS, CDR2 YFSETQ. The CDR3 has 15 residues. V was pared by 1 base and J by 8 bases, with 15 bases between. The DNA of the CDR3 is TGCGCCAGCAGCTTGTTTCGCAGGGACGGAGAAAAACTGTTTTTT. Its translation is CASSLFRRDGEKLFF.

The V and J genes are TRBV25-1 and TRBJ1-5; D is perhaps TRBD1 (5 bases). V was clipped by 5 bases and J by 0 bases, with 11 bases between them. CDR1 and CDR2 from the germline V gene are MGHDK and SYGVNS. The CDR3 contains 15 residues. CDR3 sequence: CASSSGHLSNQPQHF. The CDR3 DNA follows: TGTGCCAGCAGTTCAGGACACCTTAGCAATCAGCCCCAGCATTTT.

The chain joins TRBV20-1 to TRBJ1-1; no clear D. Germline values: CDR1 DFQATT, CDR2 SNEGSKA (reference sequence). The CDR3 has 16 amino acids. V dropped 3 bases and J dropped 0 bases, with 17 bases sitting between them. The CDR3 protein is CSARKYPIGMNTEAFF. Here the CDR3 DNA reads TGCAGTGCTAGGAAATATCCTATAGGCATGAACACTGAAGCTTTCTTT.

This clonotype turned up a few times. The rearrangement links TRBV7-2 to TRBJ2-1, with D uncertain. The ends were cut back, 1 base at V and 0 bases at J, with 13 bases in the middle. The CDR3 has 17 residues. Looked up from germline, CDR1 is SGHTA and CDR2 is FQGNSA. The CDR3 nucleotides read TGTGCCAGCAGCTTAGTTTGGGCATCCAGCTCCTACAATGAGCAGTTCTTC. It encodes CASSLVWASSSYNEQFF.

The rearrangement links TRBV7-9 to TRBJ1-1; D is unclear. Germline CDR1 and CDR2: SEHNR and FQNEAQ (reference sequence). The germline V and J ends were trimmed by 6 bases and 1 base, with 12 bases remaining between them. The CDR3 totals 14 residues. CDR3 residues: CASRPQPANTEAFF. Here the CDR3 DNA reads TGTGCCAGCAGACCACAACCAGCGAACACTGAAGCTTTCTTT.

This chain links TRBV7-2 with TRBJ1-1; unclear D gene. Germline CDR1 SGHTA, CDR2 FQGNSA. With 3 bases removed from V and 4 bases from J, the gap between germline ends came to 15 bases. The CDR3 runs to 15 residues. The CDR3 DNA reads as TGTGCCAGCAGCTTTAGAGGGATACTAAGCACTGAAGCTTTCTTT. This translates into CASSFRGILSTEAFF.

This clonotype appeared a few times. The CDR3 DNA reads TGTGCCAGCAGCGGCGAGACACCCTGGCCCACTGAAGCTTTCTTT. Translated: CASSGETPWPTEAFF. The chain has TRBV3-1 and TRBJ1-1; D gene unclear. V was pared by 5 bases and J by 4 bases, with 17 bases between. CDR1 is LGHDT, CDR2 YNNKEL, per germline (reference sequence). The CDR3 length is 15 residues. The variable domain in full, with the rest retrieved from reference TRBV3-1 and TRBJ1-1, is DTAVSQTPKYLVTQMGNDKSIKCEQNLGHDTMYWYKQDSKKFLKIMFSYNNKELIINETVPNRFSPKSPDKAHLNLHINSLELGDSAVYFCASSGETPWPTEAFFGQGTRLTVV.